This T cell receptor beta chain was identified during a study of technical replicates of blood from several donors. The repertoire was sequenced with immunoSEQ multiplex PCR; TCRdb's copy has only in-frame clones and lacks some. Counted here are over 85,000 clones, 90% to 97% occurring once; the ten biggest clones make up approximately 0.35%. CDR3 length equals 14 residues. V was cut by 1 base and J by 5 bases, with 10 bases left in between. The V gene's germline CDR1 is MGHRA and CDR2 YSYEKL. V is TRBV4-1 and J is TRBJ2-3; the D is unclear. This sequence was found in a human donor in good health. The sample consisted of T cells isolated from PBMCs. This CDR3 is CASSQVLPGDTQYF. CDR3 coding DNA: TGCGCCAGCAGCCAAGTTCTCCCGGGAGATACGCAGTATTTT.